The following is a T cell receptor beta chain sequence with its context. The ends were cut back, 0 bases at V and 6 bases at J, with 5 bases in the middle. This CDR3 spans 11 amino acids. CDR1 GTSNPN and CDR2 SVGIG come from the germline V gene (reference sequence). The record originates from a study of blood T cell repertoires in COVID-19. The protocol was immunoSEQ multiplex PCR, while the TCRdb copy is restricted to in-frame clones and leaves out a portion. The repertoire holds some 200,000 clones, with roughly 82% as singletons. The TCR was taken from a woman in her forties with acute or convalescent COVID-19. The chain has TRBV30 and TRBJ1-1; D is uncertain. Material for sequencing was peripheral blood. CDR3 DNA sequence: TGTGCCTGGAGTGTACAGCCTGAAGCTTTCTTT. Its protein is CAWSVQPEAFF.